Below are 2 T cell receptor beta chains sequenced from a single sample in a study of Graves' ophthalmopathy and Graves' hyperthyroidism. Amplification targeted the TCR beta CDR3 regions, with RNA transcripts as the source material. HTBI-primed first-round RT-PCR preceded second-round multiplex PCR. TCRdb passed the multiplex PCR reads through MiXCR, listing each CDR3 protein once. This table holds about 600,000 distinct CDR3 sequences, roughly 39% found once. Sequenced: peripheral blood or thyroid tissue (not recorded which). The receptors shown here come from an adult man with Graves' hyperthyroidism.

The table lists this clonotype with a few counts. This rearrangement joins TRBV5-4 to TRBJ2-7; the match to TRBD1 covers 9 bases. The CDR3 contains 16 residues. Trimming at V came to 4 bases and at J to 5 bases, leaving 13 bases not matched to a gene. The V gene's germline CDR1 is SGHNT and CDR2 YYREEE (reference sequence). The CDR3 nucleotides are TGTGCCAGCAGCCCTCGAATCGGGACAGGGTGGAACGAGCAGTACTTC. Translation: CASSPRIGTGWNEQYF.

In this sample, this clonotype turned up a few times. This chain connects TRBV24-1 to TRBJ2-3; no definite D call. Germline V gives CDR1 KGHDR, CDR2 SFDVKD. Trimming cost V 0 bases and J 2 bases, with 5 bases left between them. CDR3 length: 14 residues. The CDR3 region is CATSDLLHTDTQYF. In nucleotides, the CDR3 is TGTGCCACCAGTGATTTGCTGCACACAGATACGCAGTATTTT.